This entry describes one T cell receptor (beta chain). The sample holds a few counts of this clone. What antigen it recognizes has not been identified. Base qualities are not provided; no much larger clone lies one nucleotide away. Collaborating institutions collected whole blood in K2EDTA tubes following their own protocols. For TCRbeta analysis, collaborators shipped samples as frozen whole blood, isolated PBMCs, or DNA extracted from either of those sample types. These data are taken from a study of blood T cell repertoires in COVID-19 (dated by TCRdb to about 2020). About the investigation overall: Collaborator samples came from the United States, Italy and Spain and covered acute and convalescent phases of COVID-19. Subjects who had been exposed to COVID-19, were actively infected with it, or had recovered from it provided the deeply sampled blood TCRbeta repertoires that made up the dataset. A freely available public database, intended as a resource for researchers studying the immune response to SARS-CoV-2, is where the repertoires were released. Where available, HLA class I and class II types were obtained from metadata supplied by the sample provider rather than from assay-based typing. The sample metadata nearly always contained a de-identified subject ID, COVID-19 status, age in years and sex. The prospective study material was composed of cDNA or gDNA derived from T cells, B-cell-depleted T cells, or PBMCs. The samples were drawn from the first 160 participants of the ongoing ImmuneRACE study and from 950 to 1,500 subjects provided by 6 global collaborators. On the study overall, not on this receptor specifically: The amount of clinical and demographic metadata varied by source and participant and was provided uncurated.

V and J are trimmed by 0 bases and 7 bases, and the gene matches miss 2 bases of the junction. The CDR3 holds 13 amino acids from the cysteine to the phenylalanine. Only the CDR3 part of the read is kept: 39 bases, read in frame from the first base. The germline V gene encodes CDR1 SGHNT and CDR2 YYREEE (reference sequence). TCRbeta CDR3 regions were amplified from genomic DNA by means of the immunoSEQ Assay, a bias-controlled multiplex PCR. The paper's data handling went like this. The number of nucleated cells in each sample was estimated by amplification of reference gene primers within the assay. Sequence reads were collapsed and filtered to measure the absolute abundance of every unique TCRbeta CDR3 rearrangement. For each sample, productive Simpson clonality was calculated by taking the square root of Simpson's diversity index across productive rearrangements. As stored in TCRdb, this immuneACCESS dataset retains in-frame rearrangements with V and J assigned. A fraction of the clones does not appear; measured against another copy, unresolved V genes explain less than half of the discrepancy, and the remainder lacks a known reason. V and J calls and clone size are given by that table; D and trimming were obtained from the DNA. This sample holds approximately 190,000 clones; about four fifths were observed only once. The ten largest clones take up around 6.1% of the sample.

This clonotype was obtained from a woman aged 40 to 50 with acute or convalescent COVID-19. The rearrangement combines TRBV5-4 with TRBJ1-2; 8 nucleotides in the junction match TRBD1. Sequences were obtained from peripheral blood. The DNA reads as follows: TGTGCCAGCAGCTTGGGACAGGGGCCTGGCTACACCTTC. Translated, it reads CASSLGQGPGYTF.